The rows below give T cell receptor beta chains drawn from one sample of a study of vaccination and CD4 T cells after COVID-19. TCRdb re-called the PCR reads through MiXCR, storing one row per CDR3 protein. The sample has about 8,000 distinct CDR3 sequences, 45% to 55% seen once. No antigen is known for these receptors. Sample: CD4+ T cells from blood, cultured in vitro. Every receptor here comes from a human donor who had recovered from COVID-19. Each CDR3 is given with its conserved first and last residue. A D gene is named only where the DNA matches it firmly. Expanded clones are given a class, and other clones once, few, many or no size at all.

>TRBV6-5|NA|TRBJ1-2|NA
CASSYSSRSNYGYTF
TGTGCCAGCAGTTACTCGAGTCGGTCTAACTATGGCTACACCTTC
>TRBV11-3|NA|TRBJ1-3|NA
CASRTDSGNTIYF
TGTGCCAGCAGGACCGACTCTGGAAACACCATATATTTT
>TRBV20-1|few|TRBJ2-7|TRBD1
CSAQGVGGIGNEQYF
TGCAGTGCCCAGGGGGTTGGGGGCATAGGAAACGAGCAGTACTTC
>TRBV20-1|medium-sized|TRBJ2-7|NA
CSATPRRGPYEQYF
TGCAGTGCTACCCCCCGGAGAGGCCCCTACGAGCAGTACTTC
>TRBV6-1|NA|TRBJ2-4|TRBD1
CASRGQGGNIQYF
TGTGCCAGCCGTGGACAGGGAGGAAACATTCAGTACTTC
>TRBV27|NA|TRBJ2-7|NA
CASSLSLGGGFYEQYF
TGTGCCAGCAGTTTATCGCTCGGCGGAGGGTTCTACGAGCAGTACTTC
>TRBV10-3|NA|TRBJ1-6|NA
CAISENIGGRYNSPLHF
TGTGCCATCAGTGAGAATATTGGGGGCCGCTATAATTCACCCCTCCACTTT
>TRBV5-4|NA|TRBJ2-7|NA
CASSETGSYEQYF
TGTGCCAGCAGTGAAACAGGGTCCTACGAGCAGTACTTC
>TRBV4-1|NA|TRBJ1-5|NA
CASSQEEAVPRPQHF
TGCGCCAGCAGCCAAGAGGAGGCGGTGCCACGGCCCCAGCATTTT
>TRBV7-3|NA|TRBJ1-2|TRBD1
CASSSGQAPYTF
TGTGCCAGCAGCTCGGGACAGGCCCCTTACACCTTC
>TRBV5-4|NA|TRBJ2-3|NA
CASSLLTASDTQYF
TGTGCCAGCAGCTTGTTGACAGCTTCAGATACGCAGTATTTT
>TRBV2|NA|TRBJ1-2|NA
CASRKVGEWGYGYTF
TGTGCCAGCAGGAAGGTGGGCGAATGGGGCTATGGCTACACCTTC
>TRBV20-1|NA|TRBJ1-2|NA
CSARDGTNYYGYTF
TGCAGTGCTAGAGACGGGACGAACTACTATGGCTACACCTTC